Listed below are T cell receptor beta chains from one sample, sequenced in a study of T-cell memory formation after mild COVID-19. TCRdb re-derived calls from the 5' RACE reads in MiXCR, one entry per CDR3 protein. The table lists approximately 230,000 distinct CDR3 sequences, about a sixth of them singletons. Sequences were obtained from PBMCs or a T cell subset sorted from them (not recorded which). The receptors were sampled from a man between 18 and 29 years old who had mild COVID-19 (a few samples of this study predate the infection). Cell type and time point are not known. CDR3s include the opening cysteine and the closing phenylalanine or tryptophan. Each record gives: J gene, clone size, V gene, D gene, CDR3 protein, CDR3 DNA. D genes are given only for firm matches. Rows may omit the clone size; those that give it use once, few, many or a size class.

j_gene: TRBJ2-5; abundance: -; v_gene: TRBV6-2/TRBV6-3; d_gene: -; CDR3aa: CASFKAASKKTQYF; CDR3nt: TGTGCCAGCTTCAAAGCGGCTTCCAAGAAGACCCAGTACTTC
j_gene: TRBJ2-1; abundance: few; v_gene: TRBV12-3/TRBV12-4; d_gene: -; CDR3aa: CASSFRVAYNEQFF; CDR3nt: TGTGCCAGCAGTTTTCGGGTAGCCTACAATGAGCAGTTCTTC
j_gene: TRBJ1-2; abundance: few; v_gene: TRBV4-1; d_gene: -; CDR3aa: CASSPLGRLYGYTF; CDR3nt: TGCGCCAGCAGCCCCCTGGGCCGGCTCTATGGCTACACCTTC
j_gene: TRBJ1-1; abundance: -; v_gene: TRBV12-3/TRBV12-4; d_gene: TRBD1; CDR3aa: CASSPGQGRRTEAFF; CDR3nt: TGTGCCAGCAGCCCGGGACAGGGAAGAAGGACTGAAGCTTTCTTT
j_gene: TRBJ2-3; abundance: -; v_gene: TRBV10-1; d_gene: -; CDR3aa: CASSPRATDTQYF; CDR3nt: TGCGCCAGCAGTCCGAGGGCAACAGATACGCAGTATTTT
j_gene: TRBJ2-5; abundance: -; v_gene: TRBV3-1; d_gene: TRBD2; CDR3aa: CASSHPGGAGLETQYF; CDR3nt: TGTGCCAGCAGCCACCCCGGGGGGGCGGGGTTAGAGACCCAGTACTTC
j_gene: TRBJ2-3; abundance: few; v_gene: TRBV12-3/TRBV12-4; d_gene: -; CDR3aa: CASSPPGRGDTQYF; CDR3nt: TGTGCCAGCAGTCCCCCGGGACGGGGAGATACGCAGTATTTT
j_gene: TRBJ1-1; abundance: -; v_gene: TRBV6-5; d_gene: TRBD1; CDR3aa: CASSYPTGQVF; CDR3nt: TGTGCCAGCAGTTACCCTACGGGACAGGTGTTT
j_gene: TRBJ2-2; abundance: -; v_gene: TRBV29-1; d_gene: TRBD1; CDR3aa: CSARQGADTGELFF; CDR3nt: TGCAGCGCAAGACAGGGGGCGGACACCGGGGAGCTGTTTTTT
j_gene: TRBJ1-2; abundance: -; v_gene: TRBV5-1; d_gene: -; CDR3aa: CASSLVLLGRRSSANYGYTF; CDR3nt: TGCGCCAGCAGCTTGGTCCTATTGGGGAGGAGGTCTTCTGCTAACTATGGCTACACCTTC
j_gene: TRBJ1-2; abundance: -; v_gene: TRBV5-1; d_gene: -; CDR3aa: CASSLTVENYGYTF; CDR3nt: TGCGCCAGCAGCTTGACAGTCGAAAACTATGGCTACACCTTC
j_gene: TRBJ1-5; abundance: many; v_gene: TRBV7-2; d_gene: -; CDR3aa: CASSLGSLHQPQHF; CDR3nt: TGTGCCAGCAGCCTAGGGAGTTTACATCAGCCCCAGCATTTT
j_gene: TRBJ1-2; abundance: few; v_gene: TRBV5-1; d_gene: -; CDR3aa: CASSLDSYYGYTF; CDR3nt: TGCGCCAGCAGCTTGGACAGCTACTATGGCTACACCTTC
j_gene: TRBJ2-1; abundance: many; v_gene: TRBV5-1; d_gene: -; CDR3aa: CASSLGARGEQFF; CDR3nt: TGCGCCAGCAGCTTGGGGGCCCGGGGGGAGCAGTTCTTC
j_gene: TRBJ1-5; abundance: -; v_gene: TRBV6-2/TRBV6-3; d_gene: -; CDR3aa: CASSLGYQPQHF; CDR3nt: TGTGCCAGCAGTTTAGGGTATCAGCCCCAGCATTTT
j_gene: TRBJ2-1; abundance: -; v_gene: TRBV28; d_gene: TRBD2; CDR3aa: CASSERDYLNEQFF; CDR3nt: TGTGCCAGCAGCGAAAGGGACTACCTCAATGAGCAGTTCTTC
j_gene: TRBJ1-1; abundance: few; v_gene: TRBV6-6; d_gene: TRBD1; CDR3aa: CASSYRPGGMNTEAFF; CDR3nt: TGTGCCAGCAGTTACCGGCCAGGGGGGATGAACACTGAAGCTTTCTTT
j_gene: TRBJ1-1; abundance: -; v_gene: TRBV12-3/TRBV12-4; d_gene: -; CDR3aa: CASSLASRTEAFF; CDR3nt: TGTGCCAGCAGTTTAGCGTCTAGAACTGAAGCTTTCTTT
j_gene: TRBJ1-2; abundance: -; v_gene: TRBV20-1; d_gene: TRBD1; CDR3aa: CSAPVRQGAYGYTF; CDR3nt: TGCAGTGCCCCGGTCCGACAGGGGGCCTATGGCTACACCTTC
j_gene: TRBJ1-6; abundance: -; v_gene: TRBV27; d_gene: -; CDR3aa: CARPDSGRLHF; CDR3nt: TGTGCCAGACCGGACAGTGGGCGGCTCCACTTT
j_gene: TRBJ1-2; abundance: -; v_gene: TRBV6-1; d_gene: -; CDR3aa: CASARGRDYGYTF; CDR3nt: TGTGCCAGCGCCCGGGGGCGCGACTATGGCTACACCTTC
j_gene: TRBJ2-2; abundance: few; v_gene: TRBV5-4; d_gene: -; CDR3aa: CASSLEGSALFF; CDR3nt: TGTGCCAGCAGCTTGGAGGGCTCTGCGCTGTTTTTT
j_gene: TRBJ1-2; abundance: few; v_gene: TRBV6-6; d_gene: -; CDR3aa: CASSYPETQVF; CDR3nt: TGTGCCAGCAGTTACCCAGAGACCCAAGTCTTC
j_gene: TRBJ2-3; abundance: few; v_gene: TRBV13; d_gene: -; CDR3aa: CASSLGRGVGTDTQYF; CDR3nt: TGTGCCAGCAGCTTAGGCCGGGGAGTGGGCACAGATACGCAGTATTTT
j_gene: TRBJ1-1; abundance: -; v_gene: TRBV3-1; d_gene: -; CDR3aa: CASSQPGENTEAFF; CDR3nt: TGTGCCAGCAGCCAACCAGGGGAGAACACTGAAGCTTTCTTT
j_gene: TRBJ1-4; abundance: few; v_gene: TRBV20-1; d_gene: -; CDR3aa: CSARERNPSNEKLFF; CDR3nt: TGCAGTGCTAGAGAGAGGAATCCTAGCAATGAAAAACTGTTTTTT
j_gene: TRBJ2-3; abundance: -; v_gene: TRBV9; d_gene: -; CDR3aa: CASSVDSSTDTQYF; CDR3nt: TGTGCCAGCAGCGTAGACTCTAGCACAGATACGCAGTATTTT
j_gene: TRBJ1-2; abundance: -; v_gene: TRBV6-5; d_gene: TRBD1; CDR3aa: CASSYSPRTGHEGYTF; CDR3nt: TGTGCCAGCAGTTACTCGCCCCGGACAGGACATGAAGGCTACACCTTC
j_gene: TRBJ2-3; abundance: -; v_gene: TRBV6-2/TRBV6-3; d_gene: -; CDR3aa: CASSYRAGGTDTQYF; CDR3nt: TGTGCCAGCAGTTACCGGGCAGGGGGGACAGATACGCAGTATTTT
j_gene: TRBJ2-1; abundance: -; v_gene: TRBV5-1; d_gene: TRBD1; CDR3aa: CASSSGGYYNEQFF; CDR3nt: TGCGCCAGCAGCTCAGGGGGTTACTACAATGAGCAGTTCTTC
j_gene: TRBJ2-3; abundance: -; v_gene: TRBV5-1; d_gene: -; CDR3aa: CASSTDTTSTDTQYF; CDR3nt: TGCGCCAGCAGCACGGACACAACTAGCACAGATACGCAGTATTTT
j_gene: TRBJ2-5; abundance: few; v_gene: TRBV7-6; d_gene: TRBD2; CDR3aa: CASSLGGALETQYF; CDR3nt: TGTGCCAGCAGCCTCGGGGGGGCGCTGGAGACCCAGTACTTC
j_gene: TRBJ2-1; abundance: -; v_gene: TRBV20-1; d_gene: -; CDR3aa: CSATRGASYNEQFF; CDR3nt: TGCAGTGCTACACGGGGGGCTTCCTACAATGAGCAGTTCTTC
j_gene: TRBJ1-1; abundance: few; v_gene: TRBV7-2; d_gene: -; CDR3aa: CASSSQESTEAFF; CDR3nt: TGTGCCAGCAGCTCCCAAGAGAGTACTGAAGCTTTCTTT
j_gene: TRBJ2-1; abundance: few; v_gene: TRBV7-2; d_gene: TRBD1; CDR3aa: CASSRDRGPDEQFF; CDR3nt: TGTGCCAGCAGCCGGGACAGGGGGCCTGATGAGCAGTTCTTC
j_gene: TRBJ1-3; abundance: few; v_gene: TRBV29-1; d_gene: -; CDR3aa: CSAQSSGNTIYF; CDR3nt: TGCAGCGCCCAGAGCTCTGGAAACACCATATATTTT
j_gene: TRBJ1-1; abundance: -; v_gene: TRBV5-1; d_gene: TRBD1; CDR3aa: CASGRTGDNTEAFF; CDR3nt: TGCGCCAGCGGCAGGACAGGGGACAACACTGAAGCTTTCTTT
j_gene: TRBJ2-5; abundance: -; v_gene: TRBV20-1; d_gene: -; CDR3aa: CSARQGYPPKQETQYF; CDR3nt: TGCAGTGCTAGACAGGGGTATCCCCCCAAACAAGAGACCCAGTACTTC